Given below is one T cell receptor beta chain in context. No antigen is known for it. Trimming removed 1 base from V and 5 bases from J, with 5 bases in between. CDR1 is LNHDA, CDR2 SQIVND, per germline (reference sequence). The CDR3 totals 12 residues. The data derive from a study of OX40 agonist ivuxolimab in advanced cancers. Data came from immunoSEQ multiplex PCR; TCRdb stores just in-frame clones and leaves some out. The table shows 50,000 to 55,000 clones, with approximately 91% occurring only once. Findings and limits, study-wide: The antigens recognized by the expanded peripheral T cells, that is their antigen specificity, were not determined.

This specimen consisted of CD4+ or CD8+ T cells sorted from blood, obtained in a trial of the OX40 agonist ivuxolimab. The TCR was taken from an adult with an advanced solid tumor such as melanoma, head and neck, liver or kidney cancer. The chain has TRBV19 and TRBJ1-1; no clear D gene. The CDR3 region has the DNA TGTGCCAGTAGTATAGGGGCAACTGAAGCTTTCTTT. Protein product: CASSIGATEAFF.